This TCR beta chain was observed in a study of shared clonotypes between healthy human individuals. The wider study: Three plates each covered CD4 naive and memory; CD8 naive two, CD8 memory one. Overall study findings and caveats: Naive CD4 clonotypes overlapped across several donors at roughly 5.1%.

Healthy adults negative for HIV, lacking recent acute infections or vaccinations, served as donors. Notes on this clone: Its target is not known.

V was clipped by 2 bases and J by 1 base, with 9 bases between them. The CDR3 totals 14 residues. Germline V gene lookup returns CDR1 SGHRS and CDR2 YFSETQ. Data came from immunoSEQ multiplex PCR; TCRdb stores just in-frame clones and leaves some out. Of 2 million to 3 million clones listed, 93% are singletons. The specimen sequenced was naive CD4+ T cells from PBMCs. This sample's subset: CD45RA+ positively selected. This chain links TRBV5-1 with TRBJ1-1; weak D call: TRBD1 (6 bases). The receptor was derived from a man between 18 and 35 years old in good health. Some clones in this sample may be carry-over from other donors' samples. The chain's CDR3 is CASSFRQENTEAFF. The DNA of the CDR3 is TGCGCCAGCAGCTTCCGACAGGAGAACACTGAAGCTTTCTTT.